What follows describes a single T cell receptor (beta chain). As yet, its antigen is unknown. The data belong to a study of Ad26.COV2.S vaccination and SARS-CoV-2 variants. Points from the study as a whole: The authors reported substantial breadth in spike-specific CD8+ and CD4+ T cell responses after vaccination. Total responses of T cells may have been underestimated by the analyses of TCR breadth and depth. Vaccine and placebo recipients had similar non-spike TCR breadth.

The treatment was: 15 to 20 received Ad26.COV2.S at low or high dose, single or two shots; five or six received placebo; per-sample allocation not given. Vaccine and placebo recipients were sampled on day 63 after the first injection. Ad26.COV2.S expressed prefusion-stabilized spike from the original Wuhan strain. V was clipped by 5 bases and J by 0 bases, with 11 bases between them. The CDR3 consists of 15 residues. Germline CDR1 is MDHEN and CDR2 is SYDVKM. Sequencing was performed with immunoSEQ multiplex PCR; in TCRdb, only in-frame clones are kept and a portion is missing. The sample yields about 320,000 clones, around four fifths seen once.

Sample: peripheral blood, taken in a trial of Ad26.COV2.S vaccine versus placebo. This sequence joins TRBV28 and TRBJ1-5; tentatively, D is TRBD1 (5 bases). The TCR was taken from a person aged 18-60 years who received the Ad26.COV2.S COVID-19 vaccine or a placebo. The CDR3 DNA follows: TGTGCCAGCAGTCCGCAGGGAAATAGCAATCAGCCCCAGCATTTT. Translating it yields CASSPQGNSNQPQHF.